Shown below are 5 T cell receptor beta chains from a single sample sequenced in a study of T cells in Graves' hyperthyroidism and ophthalmopathy (dated by TCRdb to about 2019). Library generation was performed with multiplex PCR. For sequencing, an Illumina HiSeq 2000 was employed. The TCR beta CDR3 regions were amplified from the RNA transcripts. A first-round RT-PCR of the TCR CDR3 used the HTBI primer set with the Qiagen OneStep RT-PCR kit. Clones were called with MiXCR by TCRdb after fastp trimmed the public reads at Q25, and only in-frame beta chains were retained. Each CDR3 protein gets just one entry, which takes the most common genes and DNA from the rows behind it. The sample has around 450,000 distinct CDR3 sequences on record, 15% to 19% of them singletons. Of the sample, approximately 8% is held by the ten largest clones. Input material: blood. The source of these receptors is a young woman with Graves' hyperthyroidism.

This clonotype was seen repeatedly, ten times or more. The chain recombines TRBV5-1 with TRBJ2-3, with 11 bases that match TRBD2. This CDR3 comprises 17 residues. The junction had 11 bases not matched to a gene; V was cut back by 4 bases and J by 4 bases. The germline gives CDR1 SGHRS, CDR2 YFSETQ. The CDR3 sequence: CASSPPSVAGGPDTQYF. CDR3 sequence (DNA): TGCGCCAGCAGCCCCCCCTCGGTAGCGGGAGGGCCAGATACGCAGTATTTT.

This clonotype was picked up many times. V is TRBV11-2 and J is TRBJ2-1; no definite D call. The CDR3 sequence is 14 residues long. V lost 5 bases and J 8 bases, leaving 16 bases between the germline ends. Germline V lookup: CDR1 SGHAT, CDR2 FQNNGV. CDR3 nucleotide sequence: TGTGCCAGCAGCCCGCTTCATAGGTTCCATGAGCAGTTCTTC. It yields the protein CASSPLHRFHEQFF.

The chain joins TRBV28 to TRBJ2-7, with TRBD1 matching over 8 bases. V was pared by 4 bases and J by 3 bases, with 5 bases of the junction left unmatched. The CDR3 is 14 residues long. The germline CDR1 and CDR2 sequences are MDHEN and SYDVKM. The DNA of the CDR3 is TGTGCCAGCAGTTCCCTGGGACAGGACTACGAGCAGTACTTC. Translating it yields CASSSLGQDYEQYF.

This clonotype appeared many times. The rearrangement links TRBV3-1 to TRBJ2-3, with 7 bases identical to TRBD2. V was clipped by 5 bases and J by 2 bases; unmatched bases: 7. Germline CDR1 is LGHDT and CDR2 is YNNKEL (reference sequence). This CDR3 comprises 15 residues. In DNA form, the CDR3 reads TGTGCCAGCAGCGCGACTAGCATGACCACAGATACGCAGTATTTT. Amino acids: CASSATSMTTDTQYF.

This clonotype was observed many times. The CDR3 sequence: CASSQDGGRGTGELFF. The CDR3 DNA sequence: TGCGCCAGCAGCCAAGATGGCGGTAGGGGCACCGGGGAGCTGTTTTTT. The chain is built from TRBV4-1 and TRBJ2-2, with D possibly being TRBD1 (5 bases). Deletions cut 0 bases from V and 4 bases from J, with 12 bases between. This CDR3 is built from 16 residues. Per the germline V gene, CDR1 is MGHRA and CDR2 is YSYEKL.